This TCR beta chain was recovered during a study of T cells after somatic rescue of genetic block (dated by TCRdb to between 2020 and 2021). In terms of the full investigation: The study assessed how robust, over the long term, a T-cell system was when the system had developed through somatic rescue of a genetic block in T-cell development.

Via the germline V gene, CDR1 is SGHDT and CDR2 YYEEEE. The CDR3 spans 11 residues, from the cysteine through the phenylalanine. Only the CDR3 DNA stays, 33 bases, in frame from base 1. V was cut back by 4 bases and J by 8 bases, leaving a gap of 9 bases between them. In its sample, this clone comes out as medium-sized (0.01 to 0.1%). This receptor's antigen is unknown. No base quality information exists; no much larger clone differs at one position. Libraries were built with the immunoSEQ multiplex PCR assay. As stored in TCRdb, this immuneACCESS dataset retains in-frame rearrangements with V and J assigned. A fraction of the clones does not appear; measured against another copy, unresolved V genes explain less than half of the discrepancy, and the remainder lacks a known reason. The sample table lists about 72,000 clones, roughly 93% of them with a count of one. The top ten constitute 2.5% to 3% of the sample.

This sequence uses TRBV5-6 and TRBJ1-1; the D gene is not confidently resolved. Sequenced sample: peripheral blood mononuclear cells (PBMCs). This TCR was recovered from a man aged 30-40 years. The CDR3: CASSNDGEAFF. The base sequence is TGTGCCAGCAGCAACGACGGGGAAGCTTTCTTT.